Listed here are 32 T cell receptor beta chains from one sample, sequenced in a study of CD8 T cells in Susac syndrome. The RNA, about 0.5 to 1 ug, was put through reverse transcription using random hexamers. TCRdb re-derived calls from the immunoSEQ multiplex PCR reads in MiXCR, one entry per CDR3 protein. The sample gives 150,000 to 200,000 distinct CDR3 sequences, approximately 94% of which show up once; more than 0.095% is in the top ten. The sequencing input was CD4+ T cells from PBMCs. All receptors derive from a human donor with Susac syndrome.

The CDR3 loop is CASSSGGSSNYGYTF. The CDR3 DNA follows: TGTGCCAGCAGCTCGGGGGGCAGCAGCAACTATGGCTACACCTTC. The chain couples TRBV5-4 to TRBJ1-2, with D tentatively TRBD1 (6 bases). Germline V gene data show CDR1 as SGHNT and CDR2 as YYREEE (reference sequence). Between the trimmed V and J ends, which lost 3 bases and 2 bases, there was a span of 14 bases. The CDR3 has 15 amino acids.

The V call is TRBV14, the J call TRBJ2-1, with 12 bases aligning to TRBD2. Germline values: CDR1 SGHDN, CDR2 FVKESK. The CDR3 is made up of 18 amino acids. Trimming cost V 1 base and J 4 bases; bases outside gene matches: 8. The CDR3 region has the DNA TGTGCCAGCAGCCAAGGGGCCTCCGGACTAGCGGGGTACAATGAGCAGTTCTTC. Protein: CASSQGASGLAGYNEQFF.

This chain connects TRBV7-9 to TRBJ1-6, with D maybe TRBD1 (5 bases). Trimming cost V 0 bases and J 5 bases, with 5 bases left between them. Germline lookup yields CDR1 SEHNR and CDR2 FQNEAQ (reference sequence). The CDR3 extends over 14 amino acids. CDR3: CASSLAGDNSPLHF. The CDR3 DNA follows: TGTGCCAGCAGCTTAGCGGGGGATAATTCACCCCTCCACTTT.

The chain has TRBV18 and TRBJ1-2, with D unclear. Between the trimmed V and J ends, which lost 0 bases and 3 bases, there was a span of 11 bases. This CDR3 contains 15 residues. From germline, CDR1 is KGHSH and CDR2 LQKENI. The CDR3 nucleotides are TGTGCCAGCTCACCACCGTGGAGGGTGTACTATGGCTACACCTTC. Amino acid sequence: CASSPPWRVYYGYTF.

This clonotype was counted once. The V and J genes are TRBV20-1 and TRBJ2-5, with D perhaps being TRBD1 or TRBD2 (6 bases each). CDR1 DFQATT and CDR2 SNEGSKA come from the germline V gene (reference sequence). This CDR3 has 14 amino acids. Trimming removed 4 bases at V and 5 bases at J, with 17 bases between. The CDR3 DNA reads TGCAGTGCTATTCCCGGGGGCCCGGGGGAGACCCAGTACTTC. Protein: CSAIPGGPGETQYF.

This clonotype was seen a handful of times. The chain carries TRBV20-1 and TRBJ1-1, with unresolved D. The V gene's germline CDR1 is DFQATT and CDR2 SNEGSKA (reference sequence). CDR3 size: 14 residues. Trimming cost V 0 bases and J 1 base, with 9 bases left between them. The CDR3 loop is CSARDLRGNTEAFF. CDR3 DNA: TGCAGTGCTAGAGATCTACGGGGGAACACTGAAGCTTTCTTT.

The chain carries TRBV29-1 and TRBJ2-7, with TRBD1 matching 9 bases. The germline V gene encodes CDR1 SQVTM and CDR2 ANQGSEA. Trimming cost V 5 bases and J 0 bases; bases outside gene matches: 2. There are 13 residues in the CDR3. CDR3 bases: TGCAGCGTTCGACAGGGGGTCTCCTACGAGCAGTACTTC. Translating it yields CSVRQGVSYEQYF.

The rearrangement links TRBV19 to TRBJ2-5; 10 bases are shared with TRBD1. With 7 bases clipped from V and 4 bases from J, the junction kept 3 bases outside the gene matches. Germline V gene data show CDR1 as LNHDA and CDR2 as SQIVND (reference sequence). The CDR3 runs 13 residues. Written as DNA, the CDR3 is TGTGCCAGTACGGGACAGGGGAGAGAGACCCAGTACTTC. This encodes CASTGQGRETQYF.

J is TRBJ2-7 and V is TRBV11-2, with D possibly TRBD2 on 6 matching bases. Trimming took off 5 bases at V and 2 bases at J, with 13 bases between the two ends. Germline V gene data show CDR1 as SGHAT and CDR2 as FQNNGV. The CDR3 is made up of 14 amino acids. As DNA, the CDR3 is TGTGCCAGCAGCCGAACCGGGAGTCCCTACGAGCAGTACTTC. This codes for CASSRTGSPYEQYF.

The chain combines TRBV3-1 with TRBJ1-5, with D perhaps TRBD1 (6 bases). The germline V gene has CDR1 LGHDT and CDR2 YNNKEL (reference sequence). V was pared by 4 bases and J by 6 bases, with 13 bases between. This CDR3 region has 14 residues. CDR3 bases: TGTGCCAGCAGCCCCCAAGGGGGGACTCAGCCCCAGCATTTT. Its protein is CASSPQGGTQPQHF.

V is TRBV10-2 and J is TRBJ2-1; no clear D gene. V lost 5 bases and J 12 bases, leaving 8 bases between the germline ends. The CDR3 has 10 amino acids. Germline V CDR1 and CDR2: WSHSY, SAAADI. The CDR3 is CASSQHLQFF. CDR3 nucleotide sequence: TGCGCCAGCAGTCAACACTTGCAGTTCTTC.

The J gene is TRBJ1-6, the V gene TRBV20-1, with 8 bases matching TRBD1. Trimming took 1 base from V and 7 from J; bases not matched to a gene: 3. Germline CDR1 is DFQATT and CDR2 is SNEGSKA (reference sequence). The CDR3 sequence is 14 residues long. CDR3: CSARGTGQNSPLHF. The DNA for the CDR3 is TGCAGTGCTAGAGGGACAGGGCAAAATTCACCCCTCCACTTT.

A few counts support this clonotype. V is TRBV12-3 or TRBV12-4 and J is TRBJ2-1, with D maybe TRBD2 (6 bases). This CDR3 contains 14 residues. V was pared by 3 bases and J by 4 bases, with 10 bases between. CDR3 in amino acids: CASSFGGSYNEQFF. DNA for the CDR3: TGTGCCAGCAGTTTTGGGGGGAGTTACAATGAGCAGTTCTTC.

This chain joins TRBV20-1 and TRBJ2-7, with 10 bases aligning to TRBD1. J gave up 0 bases and V 7 bases, and 6 bases lay outside the gene matches. The CDR3 extends over 14 amino acids. Per the germline V gene, CDR1 is DFQATT and CDR2 is SNEGSKA (reference sequence). The CDR3 region has the DNA TGCAGTGTACTGGGACAGGGGAACTCCTACGAGCAGTACTTC. Translating it yields CSVLGQGNSYEQYF.

This rearrangement joins TRBV2 to TRBJ2-3; D is unclear. This CDR3 comprises 13 residues. Trimming removed 6 bases from V and 6 bases from J, with 13 bases in between. Germline V CDR1 and CDR2: SNHLY, FYNNEI. The CDR3 DNA sequence: TGTGCCAGCAGGGACGGACCCGTCGATACGCAGTATTTT. Protein sequence: CASRDGPVDTQYF.

V and J are TRBV7-2 and TRBJ1-2; TRBD1 might be the D (6 bases). The CDR3 is 14 amino acids. Germline lookup yields CDR1 SGHTA and CDR2 FQGNSA. The V and J ends lost 3 bases and 5 bases respectively, with 13 bases between them. CDR3 protein: CASSLTGAKYGYTF. CDR3 DNA: TGTGCCAGCAGCTTGACAGGCGCCAAGTATGGCTACACCTTC.

The V and J genes are TRBV7-9 and TRBJ2-5; D is tentatively TRBD1 or TRBD2 (5 bases each). The CDR3 runs 16 residues. V was clipped by 5 bases and J by 2 bases, with 18 bases between them. Germline CDR1 and CDR2: SEHNR and FQNEAQ (reference sequence). The CDR3 DNA is TGTGCCAGCAGCAAAACGGGGACGGGGTTACAAGAGACCCAGTACTTC. Protein product: CASSKTGTGLQETQYF.

V gene TRBV7-2 combines with J gene TRBJ2-7; tentative D call: TRBD2 (7 bases). The V end was cut by 5 bases, the J end by 5 bases, with 16 bases between. The germline V gene has CDR1 SGHTA and CDR2 FQGNSA. This CDR3 has 14 amino acids. The DNA of the CDR3 is TGTGCCAGCAGCCCTCGGTGGGGGGGCCACGAGCAGTACTTC. This sequence encodes CASSPRWGGHEQYF.

The V call is TRBV20-1, the J call TRBJ2-3; D is unresolved. The CDR3 totals 11 residues. Germline CDR1 DFQATT, CDR2 SNEGSKA (reference sequence). V was cut by 3 bases and J by 2 bases, with 3 bases left in between. CDR3 sequence: CSASFTDTQYF. In DNA, the CDR3 is TGCAGTGCTAGTTTCACAGATACGCAGTATTTT.

V gene TRBV29-1 combines with J gene TRBJ1-2; D gene uncertain. The CDR3 is made up of 15 amino acids. Germline V gene sequence: CDR1 SQVTM, CDR2 ANQGSEA. V was cut by 6 bases and J by 7 bases, with 24 bases left in between. This CDR3 reads CSVRPLDLLVGGYTF. As DNA, the CDR3 is TGCAGCGTCCGCCCTCTAGACCTCCTTGTTGGTGGCTACACCTTC.

The chain uses TRBV5-1 and TRBJ2-1, with D maybe TRBD1 (5 bases). From germline, CDR1 is SGHRS and CDR2 YFSETQ. Trimming removed 2 bases from V and 4 bases from J, with 13 bases in between. This CDR3 has 15 residues. The CDR3 coding sequence is TGCGCCAGCAGCTTAGTTGGCAGGGTGTACAATGAGCAGTTCTTC. Its protein is CASSLVGRVYNEQFF.

This clonotype has a handful of counts. The chain uses TRBV2 and TRBJ1-2, with D tentatively TRBD1 (5 bases). Germline V lookup: CDR1 SNHLY, CDR2 FYNNEI. This CDR3 has 12 residues. V was trimmed by 4 bases and J by 2 bases, leaving 5 bases between them. This chain's CDR3 is CASSGGNYGYTF. The CDR3 DNA sequence: TGTGCCAGCAGTGGGGGGAACTATGGCTACACCTTC.

The chain uses TRBV5-4 and TRBJ2-3; D unresolved. The CDR3 loop spans 14 amino acids. Germline V gene lookup returns CDR1 SGHNT and CDR2 YYREEE (reference sequence). Trimming took 2 bases from V and 6 from J, leaving 13 bases between them. The CDR3 region has the DNA TGTGCCAGCAGCTTATTCAGCTTCACGGATACGCAGTATTTT. It is translated as CASSLFSFTDTQYF.

This sequence joins TRBV20-1 and TRBJ2-7, with TRBD1 as a possible D gene (5 bases). Germline V gene data show CDR1 as DFQATT and CDR2 as SNEGSKA (reference sequence). Trimming stripped 6 bases from V and 2 bases from J, with 17 bases between. The CDR3 extends over 14 amino acids. As DNA, the CDR3 is TGCAGTGCCCGTGTCGGACAAGGCACCTACGAGCAGTACTTC. This sequence encodes CSARVGQGTYEQYF.

CDR3 in amino acids: CASSPGQRDYRETQYF. The DNA of the CDR3 is TGTGCCAGCTCACCGGGACAGAGGGACTATCGGGAGACCCAGTACTTC. J is TRBJ2-5 and V is TRBV18; D may correspond to TRBD1 or TRBD2 (7 bases each). Germline V gene sequence: CDR1 KGHSH, CDR2 LQKENI. The CDR3 is 16 residues long. V lost 3 bases and J lost 5, with 19 bases in between.

This clonotype is a singleton in its sample. Because it lacks the conserved phenylalanine or tryptophan at the end, this CDR3 is likely a read error. The chain employs TRBV24-1 and TRBJ1-2; possibly TRBD1 for D (5 bases). Germline-derived CDR1 and CDR2 are KGHDR and SFDVKD. The CDR3 extends over 16 amino acids. The germline V and J ends were trimmed by 5 bases and 3 bases, with 18 bases remaining between them. The CDR3 DNA sequence: TGTGCCACCAGTGGGGGCCGTCCTCGGGCGTACTATGGCTACACCCTC. The encoded protein is CATSGGRPRAYYGYTL.

The V and J genes are TRBV6-5 and TRBJ1-1, with a weak D call TRBD1 (5 bases). Germline CDR1 is MNHEY and CDR2 is SVGAGI. This CDR3 contains 14 residues. The V end was cut by 2 bases, the J end by 2 bases, with 9 bases between. The CDR3 spells CASSYRGSNTEAFF. CDR3 sequence (DNA): TGTGCCAGCAGTTACAGGGGTTCAAACACTGAAGCTTTCTTT.

The rearrangement links TRBV7-2 to TRBJ2-7; 7 nucleotides align to TRBD1. The CDR3 has 15 residues. J lost 3 bases, V lost 4 bases, and 9 bases had no gene match. Germline loops: CDR1 SGHTA, CDR2 FQGNSA. The CDR3 DNA reads TGTGCCAGCAGCTACCGACAGGGTTACTACTACGAGCAGTACTTC. It yields the protein CASSYRQGYYYEQYF.

This chain connects TRBV20-1 to TRBJ2-2; D uncertain. This CDR3 region has 11 residues. The ends were cut back, 3 bases at V and 7 bases at J, with 6 bases in the middle. Germline V gene sequence: CDR1 DFQATT, CDR2 SNEGSKA (reference sequence). The CDR3 loop reads CSASRSGELFF. The CDR3 DNA follows: TGCAGTGCTAGCCGGAGCGGGGAGCTGTTTTTT.

This clonotype has only a few counts. The V gene is TRBV7-9, the J gene TRBJ1-6; no definite D call. V shed 6 bases and J shed 5 bases, with 5 bases lying between them. Germline V lookup: CDR1 SEHNR, CDR2 FQNEAQ (reference sequence). The CDR3 spans 12 residues. This CDR3 reads CASSRDNSPLHF. DNA of the CDR3: TGTGCCAGCAGTCGGGATAATTCACCCCTCCACTTT. Drawing the rest from reference TRBV7-9 and TRBJ1-6, the complete variable domain is DTGVSQNPRHKITKRGQNVTFRCDPISEHNRLYWYRQTLGQGPEFLTYFQNEAQLEKSRLLSDRFSAERPKGSFSTLEIQRTEQGDSAMYLCASSRDNSPLHFGNGTRLTVT.

The chain couples TRBV2 to TRBJ1-4, with D unresolved. The germline V gene has CDR1 SNHLY and CDR2 FYNNEI. The CDR3 has 15 amino acids. Trimming removed 6 bases from V and 0 bases from J, with 11 bases in between. The DNA of the CDR3 is TGTGCCAGCAGGCAGAGAGACGCAACTAATGAAAAACTGTTTTTT. It specifies CASRQRDATNEKLFF.

The rearrangement links TRBV7-8 to TRBJ1-1; D unresolved. Trimming took 7 bases from V and 0 from J, leaving 9 bases between them. The germline gives CDR1 SGHVS, CDR2 FQNEAQ. This CDR3 region has 13 residues. In DNA form, the CDR3 reads TGTGCCAGCAACTTCCTCATGAACACTGAAGCTTTCTTT. Its translation is CASNFLMNTEAFF.